Sequencing of this T cell receptor beta chain was carried out in a study of T cell responses to AZD1222 COVID-19 vaccine. Study summary: Pooling covered second doses at about 4 or about 12 weeks. Overall study findings and caveats: Reportedly, nearly half the spike-specific TCRs target unmutated variant regions. Only a handful of individuals given AZD1222 were seropositive at baseline. Spike as a whole was targeted by vaccine-associated CD4 TCRs, dominant at 160-218 and 743-854.

Some clones are missing from TCRdb's copy, which holds only in-frame ones; the method was immunoSEQ multiplex PCR. The sample lists around 170,000 clones, roughly 90% occurring once. Details on this clone: Its antigen is not identified.

Per germline, CDR1 KGHSH and CDR2 LQKENI. The CDR3 consists of 13 residues. With V trimmed by 4 bases and J by 12 bases, 11 bases remained unmatched. The TCR comes from an adult in good health. This chain joins TRBV18 and TRBJ1-2, with 7 bases that match TRBD1. The starting material was peripheral blood, obtained on day 0 of AZD1222 vaccination. The CDR3 region is CASSRQGGVLDTF. CDR3 nucleotide sequence: TGTGCCAGCTCACGGCAGGGGGGCGTATTAGACACCTTC.